This T cell receptor beta chain was captured in a study of cytomegalovirus exposure and HLA in healthy donors. Study-level background: As an earlier analysis found, about 200 million T cells yielded about 120 million unique TCR beta sequences.

General study results and limits: Earlier results showed most TCR beta V segments being productive about 87% or about 30% of the time. DRB1 showed the most TCR associations and HLA-C the fewest in a later analysis, as rates varied by HLA locus.

V was pared by 9 bases and J by 9 bases, with 13 bases of the junction left unmatched. Germline assignment: CDR1 LNHNV and CDR2 YYDKDF (reference sequence). The CDR3 covers 13 residues. A multiplex PCR was run with 60 Vbeta primers and 13 Jbeta primers. The repertoire was sequenced with immunoSEQ multiplex PCR; TCRdb's copy has only in-frame clones and lacks some. The sample contains over 250,000 clones, more than 80% of which appear only once. Turning to this clone: The antigen is unknown.

This sequence originates from a man aged 35 to 55 in good health and CMV-seropositive. Sequencing was done on a sample of PBMCs. The chain has TRBV15 and TRBJ2-7; 8 positions match TRBD1. This CDR3 reads CATSPGGPPSQYF. The CDR3 region has the DNA TGTGCCACATCCCCAGGGGGCCCCCCCTCGCAGTACTTC.